These 29 T cell receptor beta chains were all obtained from the same sample, sequenced in a study of radiotherapy plus CTLA-4 blockade in lung cancer (dated by TCRdb to 2016 to 2019). The library was obtained by the immunoSEQ multiplex PCR assay. TCRdb obtained this table from immuneACCESS and retained in-frame rearrangements with V and J assigned. These tables miss some clones; where compared with another copy, unresolved V genes account for less than half of the shortfall, and the remainder is unexplained. The sample data list about 39,000 clones, and just under 80% of these were observed just once. Together, the top ten hold more than 20% of the sample. Sequences were derived from peripheral blood, sampled from a patient treated with radiotherapy plus ipilimumab. These receptors all stem from a human donor with non-small cell lung cancer that progressed on radiotherapy plus ipilimumab.

This clone was seen only once. The junction does not match germline at one end; this may be a read error. Other DNA sequences of this sample code for an identical CDR3. The chain joins TRBV2 to TRBJ2-7; D is tentatively TRBD1 or TRBD2 (6 bases each). The CDR3 contains 12 residues. From germline, CDR1 is SNHLY and CDR2 FYNNEI. The CDR3 loop is CASSEGGHEQYF. In DNA form, the CDR3 reads TGTGCCAGCAGCGAAGGGGGGCACGAGCAGTACTTC.

This clone has only one observation. The chain couples TRBV5-1 to TRBJ1-1; 8 bases agree with TRBD1. V lost 3 bases, J lost 7 bases, and 11 bases stayed unmatched. Germline assignment: CDR1 SGHRS and CDR2 YFSETQ. The CDR3 is made up of 15 amino acids. As DNA, the CDR3 is TGCGCCAGCAGCTCACAAACAGGGGGGGTTGGTGAAGCTTTCTTT. It specifies CASSSQTGGVGEAFF.

The count of this clone is one. The V call is TRBV19, the J call TRBJ1-1, with TRBD1 as a possible D gene (5 bases). V was trimmed by 4 bases and J by 2 bases, leaving 17 bases between them. The germline CDR1 and CDR2 sequences are LNHDA and SQIVND (reference sequence). The CDR3 loop spans 16 amino acids. CDR3 amino acids: CASSKLGGVVNTEAFF. The DNA for the CDR3 is TGTGCCAGTAGTAAATTGGGGGGAGTCGTAAACACTGAAGCTTTCTTT.

This clone was seen once. The chain recombines TRBV5-1 with TRBJ2-3; 11 nucleotides match TRBD2. Germline V gene sequence: CDR1 SGHRS, CDR2 YFSETQ. Germline trimming cut 2 bases from V and 5 bases from J; bases unmatched to any gene: 7. The length of the CDR3 is 16 residues. The CDR3 here is CASSLSLAGGEDTQYF. The CDR3 nucleotides read TGCGCCAGCAGCTTAAGTCTAGCGGGGGGTGAAGATACGCAGTATTTT.

DNA of the CDR3: TGTGCCAGTAGTATGGGAGGGACAGGGAGGGAGACCCAGTACTTC. As protein: CASSMGGTGRETQYF. The chain carries TRBV19 and TRBJ2-5, with 9 bases fitting TRBD1. The CDR3 consists of 15 residues. Germline-derived CDR1 and CDR2 are LNHDA and SQIVND (reference sequence). Unmatched junction bases numbered 7, after V lost 3 bases and J lost 5 bases.

This clone was recorded a few times. The V gene is TRBV10-1, the J gene TRBJ2-5, with 11 bases that match TRBD2. The CDR3 runs to 16 residues. V trimming: 3 bases; J trimming: 1 base; junction bases outside the gene matches: 4. CDR1 WNHNN and CDR2 SYGVQD come from the germline V gene (reference sequence). In DNA, the CDR3 is TGCGCCAGCAGTGACCCCGGGACTAGCGGCCAAGAGACCCAGTACTTC. It is translated as CASSDPGTSGQETQYF.

The chain recombines TRBV14 with TRBJ2-6, with TRBD1 identical over 8 bases. Germline V gene data show CDR1 as SGHDN and CDR2 as FVKESK. The CDR3 loop spans 15 amino acids. Unmatched junction bases numbered 2, after V lost 4 bases and J lost 3 bases. CDR3 in DNA: TGTGCCAGCAGCCCGACAGGGGTTGGGGCCAACGTCCTGACTTTC. As protein: CASSPTGVGANVLTF.

The V and J genes are TRBV5-1 and TRBJ2-2, with D hard to call. The V end was cut by 1 base, the J end by 5 bases, with 12 bases between. The germline V gene has CDR1 SGHRS and CDR2 YFSETQ. The CDR3 length is 15 residues. The CDR3 reads CASSLTSVGTGELFF. CDR3 DNA: TGCGCCAGCAGCTTGACCAGCGTTGGGACCGGGGAGCTGTTTTTT.

This rearrangement joins TRBV4-2 to TRBJ2-5; TRBD2 matches at 8 bases. Germline CDR1 reads LGHNA; CDR2 reads YNFKEQ. Trimming cost V 7 bases and J 2 bases; bases outside gene matches: 6. CDR3 length: 14 amino acids. The CDR3 DNA sequence: TGTGCCAGCACCGGCCGGGAGGGGCAAGAGACCCAGTACTTC. This translates into CASTGREGQETQYF.

The chain recombines TRBV2 with TRBJ2-1, with 7 bases identical to TRBD2. Unmatched junction bases numbered 1, after V lost 11 bases and J lost 3 bases. This CDR3 contains 11 residues. Per the germline V gene, CDR1 is SNHLY and CDR2 is FYNNEI. The CDR3 DNA reads as TGTGCCGGCGGGAGCTACAATGAGCAGTTCTTC. It encodes CAGGSYNEQFF.

The chain is built from TRBV23-1 and TRBJ2-1; no reliable D call. TRBV23-1 qualifies as an ORF whose function is uncertain. This CDR3 spans 16 amino acids. Deletions cut 2 bases from V and 8 bases from J, with 19 bases between. Here the CDR3 reads CASSQILAAEHHEQFF. The CDR3 nucleotides are TGCGCCAGCAGTCAAATTTTGGCGGCGGAACACCATGAGCAGTTCTTC.

CDR3 coding DNA: TGCGCCAGCAGCCTGGACAGGCCCCCTAACTATGGCTACACCTTC. Amino acids: CASSLDRPPNYGYTF. The rearrangement joins TRBV5-1 to TRBJ1-2; 7 bases align to TRBD1. Germline CDR1 and CDR2: SGHRS and YFSETQ. This CDR3 contains 15 residues. The junction had 6 bases not matched to a gene; V was cut back by 4 bases and J by 0 bases.

The rearrangement joins TRBV5-4 to TRBJ1-6, with 8 bases matching TRBD1. J gave up 7 bases and V 4 bases, and 10 bases lay outside the gene matches. The CDR3 totals 16 residues. Germline lookup yields CDR1 SGHNT and CDR2 YYREEE (reference sequence). This CDR3 is CASSLPGTGLNSPLHF. DNA of the CDR3: TGTGCCAGCAGCCTCCCCGGGACAGGCCTCAATTCACCCCTCCACTTT. Full variable domain (remainder filled in from reference TRBV5-4 and TRBJ1-6): ETGVTQSPTHLIKTRGQQVTLRCSSQSGHNTVSWYQQALGQGPQFIFQYYREEENGRGNFPPRFSGLQFPNYSSELNVNALELDDSALYLCASSLPGTGLNSPLHFGNGTRLTVT.

The genes are TRBV19 and TRBJ1-1, with D possibly being TRBD1 (5 bases). With 5 bases removed from V and 8 bases from J, the gap between germline ends came to 12 bases. Germline V gene sequence: CDR1 LNHDA, CDR2 SQIVND (reference sequence). The CDR3 covers 12 residues. The CDR3 spells CASSFREAEAFF. The CDR3 DNA reads TGTGCCAGTAGTTTCAGGGAGGCGGAAGCTTTCTTT. Drawing the rest from reference TRBV19 and TRBJ1-1, the complete variable domain is DGGITQSPKYLFRKEGQNVTLSCEQNLNHDAMYWYRQDPGQGLRLIYYSQIVNDFQKGDIAEGYSVSREKKESFPLTVTSAQKNPTAFYLCASSFREAEAFFGQGTRLTVV.

The rearrangement links TRBV6-6 to TRBJ1-1, with 9 bases aligning to TRBD1. This CDR3 comprises 16 residues. V lost 6 bases to trimming and J lost 4 bases; unmatched junction nucleotides: 12. Germline CDR1 reads MNHNY; CDR2 reads SVGAGI (reference sequence). CDR3 loop: CASRHGPGQGVTEAFF. The DNA of the CDR3 is TGTGCCAGCAGACATGGACCGGGACAGGGAGTCACTGAAGCTTTCTTT.

This clone was counted only a few times. The genes are TRBV29-1 and TRBJ1-2; D gene uncertain. CDR1 SQVTM and CDR2 ANQGSEA come from the germline V gene. V lost 5 bases, J lost 0 bases, and 13 bases lay in between. This CDR3 has 14 amino acids. Written as DNA, the CDR3 is TGCAGCGTTAGACCCGGCGGTCCTAACTATGGCTACACCTTC. Its protein is CSVRPGGPNYGYTF.

The chain is built from TRBV6-5 and TRBJ2-5; tentatively, D is TRBD1 (6 bases). Gene TRBJ2-7 matches the end of the DNA better, so the J call may be wrong. From germline, CDR1 is MNHEY and CDR2 SVGAGI. CDR3 length equals 13 residues. The CDR3 spells CASRSTGSGEQYF. CDR3 nucleotide sequence: TGTGCCAGCAGGTCTACAGGGTCGGGCGAGCAGTACTTC.

This rearrangement joins TRBV6-1 to TRBJ1-2; 11 nucleotides agree with TRBD1. The CDR3 has 18 amino acids. V shed 1 base and J 7 bases; nucleotides not matched to a gene: 14. Germline CDR1 is MNHNS and CDR2 is SASEGT. The CDR3 protein is CASSEVPSLGQGAGGYTF. The CDR3 region has the DNA TGTGCCAGCAGTGAAGTTCCTTCCCTCGGACAGGGGGCAGGTGGCTACACCTTC.

The rearrangement links TRBV7-2 to TRBJ2-7, with a weak D call TRBD2 (6 bases). The CDR3 spans 14 residues. CDR1 SGHTA and CDR2 FQGNSA come from the germline V gene. V gave up 5 bases and J gave up 6 bases, with 17 bases separating them. The DNA of the CDR3 is TGTGCCAGCAGCCTGCGGGACTTCTCCGGCGAGCAGTACTTC. Protein product: CASSLRDFSGEQYF.

V is TRBV5-4 and J is TRBJ1-1; D is ambiguous. Trimming removed 6 bases from V and 1 base from J, with 13 bases in between. This CDR3 is 14 amino acids long. Germline CDR1 and CDR2: SGHNT and YYREEE (reference sequence). The CDR3: CASNTELANTEAFF. DNA for the CDR3: TGTGCCAGCAACACAGAGCTGGCGAACACTGAAGCTTTCTTT.

The chain is built from TRBV2 and TRBJ1-1, with TRBD1 as a possible D gene (5 bases). CDR3 length equals 12 residues. Germline-derived CDR1 and CDR2 are SNHLY and FYNNEI. V lost 6 bases and J lost 4, with 9 bases in between. The DNA for the CDR3 is TGTGCCAGCAGCGTCACAGGCACTGAAGCTTTCTTT. Its translation: CASSVTGTEAFF.

The chain joins TRBV10-3 to TRBJ2-7; 12 nucleotides line up with TRBD1. CDR1 ENHRY and CDR2 SYGVKD come from the germline V gene. The CDR3 totals 16 residues. V was clipped by 2 bases and J by 6 bases; unmatched bases: 8. This CDR3 reads CAISERTGTGGSEQYF. The CDR3 nucleotides read TGTGCCATCAGTGAGCGGACCGGGACAGGGGGCTCCGAGCAGTACTTC.

The chain uses TRBV11-1 and TRBJ1-1; D is unclear. Germline CDR1 is SGHAT and CDR2 is FQDESV (reference sequence). V lost 1 base, J lost 7 bases, and 16 bases lay in between. The CDR3 covers 15 residues. CDR3 sequence reads: CASSLGSGGSLEAFF. CDR3 nucleotide sequence: TGTGCCAGCAGCTTAGGAAGCGGCGGTTCCCTTGAAGCTTTCTTT.

The table lists this clone with a few counts. The chain recombines TRBV13 with TRBJ2-5, with 9 bases identical to TRBD2. The DNA end is more similar to TRBJ2-7, so the J call may be wrong. This CDR3 comprises 15 residues. CDR1 PRHDT and CDR2 FYEKMQ come from the germline V gene (reference sequence). As DNA, the CDR3 is TGTGCCAGCAGCTTAGTGGCTAGCGGGGCCTACGAGCAGTACTTC. Translation: CASSLVASGAYEQYF.

This sequence joins TRBV4-1 and TRBJ2-4; no clear D. Trimming stripped 0 bases from V and 8 bases from J, with 8 bases between. The CDR3 totals 13 residues. Germline CDR1 reads MGHRA; CDR2 reads YSYEKL. The CDR3 DNA reads TGCGCCAGCAGCCAAGAATTACGGTACATTCAGTACTTC. Its translation is CASSQELRYIQYF.

This clone was picked up a small number of times. The chain uses TRBV5-1 and TRBJ2-5, with a weak D call TRBD2 (7 bases). TRBJ2-7 matches the DNA end more closely, so the J call is doubtful. CDR3 length: 13 residues. Germline loops: CDR1 SGHRS, CDR2 YFSETQ. CDR3 sequence: CASSWEGVNEQYF. The CDR3 DNA is TGCGCCAGCAGCTGGGAGGGGGTCAACGAGCAGTACTTC.

CDR3 region: CSAISGRTEAFF. In nucleotides, the CDR3 is TGCAGCGCAATCTCGGGAAGGACTGAAGCTTTCTTT. This chain links TRBV29-1 with TRBJ1-1; D not certain. V lost 7 bases to trimming and J lost 5 bases, with 14 bases between them. The CDR3 consists of 12 residues. The germline V gene has CDR1 SQVTM and CDR2 ANQGSEA. The variable domain in full, completed from reference TRBV29-1 and TRBJ1-1, reads SAVISQKPSRDICQRGTSLTIQCQVDSQVTMMFWYRQQPGQSLTLIATANQGSEATYESGFVIDKFPISRPNLTFSTLTVSNMSPEDSSIYLCSAISGRTEAFFGQGTRLTVV.

The rearrangement uses TRBV15 and TRBJ1-5; 7 bases map to TRBD1. J lost 3 bases, V lost 5 bases, and 7 bases had no gene match. Germline V CDR1 and CDR2: LNHNV, YYDKDF (reference sequence). The length of the CDR3 is 15 residues. The chain's CDR3 is CATSLDTGVNQPQHF. CDR3 sequence (DNA): TGTGCCACCAGCTTAGACACAGGGGTCAATCAGCCCCAGCATTTT.

The chain has TRBV7-2 and TRBJ1-2, with 8 bases that match TRBD1. V gave up 5 bases and J gave up 6 bases; unmatched junction bases: 8. CDR1 SGHTA and CDR2 FQGNSA come from the germline V gene. CDR3 length equals 14 residues. The CDR3, as DNA: TGTGCCAGCAGCCCGGACAGGGTAGTGGATGGCTACACCTTC. Amino acid sequence: CASSPDRVVDGYTF.